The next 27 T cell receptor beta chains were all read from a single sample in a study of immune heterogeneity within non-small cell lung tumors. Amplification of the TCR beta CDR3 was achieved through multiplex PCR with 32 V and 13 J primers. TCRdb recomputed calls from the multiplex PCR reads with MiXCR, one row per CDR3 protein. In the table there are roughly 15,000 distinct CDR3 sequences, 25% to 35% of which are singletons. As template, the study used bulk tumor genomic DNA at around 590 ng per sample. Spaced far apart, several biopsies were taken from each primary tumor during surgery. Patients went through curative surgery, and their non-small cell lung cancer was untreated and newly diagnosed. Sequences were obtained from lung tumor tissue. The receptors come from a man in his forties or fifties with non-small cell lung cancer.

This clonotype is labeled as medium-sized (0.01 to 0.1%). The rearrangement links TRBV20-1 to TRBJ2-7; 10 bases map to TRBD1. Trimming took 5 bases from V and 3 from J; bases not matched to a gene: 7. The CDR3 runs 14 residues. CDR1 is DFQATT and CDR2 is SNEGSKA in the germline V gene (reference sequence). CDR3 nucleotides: TGCAGTGCTGGGGGTGGACAGGGGGTCTACGAGCAGTACTTC. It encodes CSAGGGQGVYEQYF.

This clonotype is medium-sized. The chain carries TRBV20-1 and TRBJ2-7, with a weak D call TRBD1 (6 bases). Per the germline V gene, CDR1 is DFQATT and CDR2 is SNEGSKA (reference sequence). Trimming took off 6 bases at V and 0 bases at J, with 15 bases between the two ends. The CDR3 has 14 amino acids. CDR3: CSATGQRSSYEQYF. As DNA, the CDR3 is TGCAGTGCGACCGGACAGAGAAGCTCCTACGAGCAGTACTTC.

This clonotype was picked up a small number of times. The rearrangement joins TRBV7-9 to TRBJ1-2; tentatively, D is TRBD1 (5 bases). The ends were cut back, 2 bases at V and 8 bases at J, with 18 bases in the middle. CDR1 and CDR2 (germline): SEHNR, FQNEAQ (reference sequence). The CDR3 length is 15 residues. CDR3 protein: CASSLMGRAPYGYTF. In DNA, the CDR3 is TGTGCCAGCAGCTTAATGGGCAGGGCGCCGTACGGCTACACCTTC.

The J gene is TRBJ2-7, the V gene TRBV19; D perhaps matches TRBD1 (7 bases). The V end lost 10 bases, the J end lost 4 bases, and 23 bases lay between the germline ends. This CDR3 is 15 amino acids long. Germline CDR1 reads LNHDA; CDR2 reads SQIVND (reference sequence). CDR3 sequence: CATLDRRRAGYEQYF. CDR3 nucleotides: TGTGCCACCCTGGACAGGCGGCGAGCGGGTTACGAGCAGTACTTC.

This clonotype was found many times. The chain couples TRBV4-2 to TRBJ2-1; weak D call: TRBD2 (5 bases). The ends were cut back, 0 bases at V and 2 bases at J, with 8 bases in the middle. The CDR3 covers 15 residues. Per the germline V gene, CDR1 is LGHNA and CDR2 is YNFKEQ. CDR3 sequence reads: CASSQDTGTYNEQFF. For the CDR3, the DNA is TGTGCCAGCAGCCAAGATACGGGAACCTACAATGAGCAGTTCTTC.

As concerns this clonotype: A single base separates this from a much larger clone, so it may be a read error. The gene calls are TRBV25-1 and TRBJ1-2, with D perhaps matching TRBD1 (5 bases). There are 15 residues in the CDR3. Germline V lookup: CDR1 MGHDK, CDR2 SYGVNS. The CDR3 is CAISEFGGGIYGYTF. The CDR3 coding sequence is TGTGCCATCAGTGAATTCGGTGGGGGGATCTATGGCTACACCTTC.

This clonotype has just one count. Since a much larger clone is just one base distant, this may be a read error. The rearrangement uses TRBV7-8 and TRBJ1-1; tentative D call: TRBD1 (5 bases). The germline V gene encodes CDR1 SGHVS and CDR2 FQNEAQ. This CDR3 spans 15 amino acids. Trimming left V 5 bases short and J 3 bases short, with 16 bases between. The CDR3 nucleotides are TGTGCCAGCAGCACCCGGGGCAGGGTGGACACTGAAGCTTTCTTT. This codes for CASSTRGRVDTEAFF.

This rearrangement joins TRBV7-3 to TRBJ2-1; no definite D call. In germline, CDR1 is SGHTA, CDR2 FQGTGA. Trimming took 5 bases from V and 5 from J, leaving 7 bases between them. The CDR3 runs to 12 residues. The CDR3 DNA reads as TGTGCCAGCAGCAGCCAGAACAATGAGCAGTTCTTC. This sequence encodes CASSSQNNEQFF.

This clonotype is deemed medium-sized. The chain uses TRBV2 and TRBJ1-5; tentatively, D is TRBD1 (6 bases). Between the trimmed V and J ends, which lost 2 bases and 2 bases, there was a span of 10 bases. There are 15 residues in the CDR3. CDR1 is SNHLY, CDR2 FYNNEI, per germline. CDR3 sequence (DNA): TGTGCCAGCAGTGAAATGGCAGGGGGCAATCAGCCCCAGCATTTT. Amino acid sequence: CASSEMAGGNQPQHF.

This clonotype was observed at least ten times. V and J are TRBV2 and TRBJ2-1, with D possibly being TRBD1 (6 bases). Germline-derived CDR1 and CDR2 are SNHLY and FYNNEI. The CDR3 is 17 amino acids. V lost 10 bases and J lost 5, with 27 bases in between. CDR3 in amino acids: CATKPTPGHPRDNEQFF. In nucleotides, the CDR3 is TGTGCCACAAAACCAACTCCGGGACACCCCCGCGACAATGAGCAGTTCTTC.

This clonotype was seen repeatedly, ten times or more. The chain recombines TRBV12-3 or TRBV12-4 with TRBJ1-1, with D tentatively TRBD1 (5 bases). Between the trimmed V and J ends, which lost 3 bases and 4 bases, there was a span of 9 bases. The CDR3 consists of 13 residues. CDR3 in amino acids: CASSFAGLTEAFF. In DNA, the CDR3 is TGTGCCAGCAGTTTCGCGGGGCTCACTGAAGCTTTCTTT.

The CDR3 loop reads CASSLARAPLTGELFF. CDR3 nucleotide sequence: TGTGCCAGCAGCTTAGCGCGTGCACCATTGACCGGGGAGCTGTTTTTT. J is TRBJ2-2 and V is TRBV7-8; D unresolved. CDR1 SGHVS and CDR2 FQNEAQ come from the germline V gene. The CDR3 is 16 amino acids. Trimming took off 0 bases at V and 5 bases at J, with 13 bases between the two ends.

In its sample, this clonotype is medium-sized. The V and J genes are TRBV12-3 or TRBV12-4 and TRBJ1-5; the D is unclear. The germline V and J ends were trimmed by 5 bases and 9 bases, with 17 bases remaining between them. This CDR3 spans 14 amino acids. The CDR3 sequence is CASSRTDDYRPQHF. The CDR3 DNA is TGTGCCAGCAGTCGTACGGATGATTATCGGCCCCAGCATTTT.

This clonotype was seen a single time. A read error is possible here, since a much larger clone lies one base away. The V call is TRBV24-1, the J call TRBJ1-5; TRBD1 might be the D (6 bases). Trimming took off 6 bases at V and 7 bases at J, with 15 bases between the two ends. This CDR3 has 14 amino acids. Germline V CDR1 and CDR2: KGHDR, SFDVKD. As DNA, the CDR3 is TGTGCCACCAGTTATTCAGGGGATTGGCAGCCCCAGCATTTT. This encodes CATSYSGDWQPQHF.

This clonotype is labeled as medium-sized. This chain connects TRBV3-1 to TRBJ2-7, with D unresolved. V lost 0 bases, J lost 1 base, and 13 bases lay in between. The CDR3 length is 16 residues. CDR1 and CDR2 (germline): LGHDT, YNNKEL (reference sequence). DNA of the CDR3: TGTGCCAGCAGCCAAGATTTGGTCGTCGGGTCCTACGAGCAGTACTTC. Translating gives CASSQDLVVGSYEQYF.

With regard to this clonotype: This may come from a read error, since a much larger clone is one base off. In DNA form, the CDR3 reads TGCATTGCCCTCTTTCCCTACGGGGGGAGTTCCTACGAGCAGTACTTC. Translation: CIALFPYGGSSYEQYF. The rearrangement joins TRBV20-1 to TRBJ2-7; 7 positions agree with TRBD2. There are 16 residues in the CDR3. Germline assignment: CDR1 DFQATT and CDR2 SNEGSKA (reference sequence).

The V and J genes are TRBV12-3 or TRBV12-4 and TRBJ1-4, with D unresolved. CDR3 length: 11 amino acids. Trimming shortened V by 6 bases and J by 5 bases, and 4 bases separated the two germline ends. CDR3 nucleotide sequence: TGTGCCAGCAGCCAGAATGAAAAACTGTTTTTT. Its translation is CASSQNEKLFF.

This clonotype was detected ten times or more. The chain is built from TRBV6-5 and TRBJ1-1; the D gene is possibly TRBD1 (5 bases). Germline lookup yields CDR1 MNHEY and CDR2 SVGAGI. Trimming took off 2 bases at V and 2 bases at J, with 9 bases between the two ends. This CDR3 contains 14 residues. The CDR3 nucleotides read TGTGCCAGCAGTTACCGGCAGGGAAACACTGAAGCTTTCTTT. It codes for CASSYRQGNTEAFF.

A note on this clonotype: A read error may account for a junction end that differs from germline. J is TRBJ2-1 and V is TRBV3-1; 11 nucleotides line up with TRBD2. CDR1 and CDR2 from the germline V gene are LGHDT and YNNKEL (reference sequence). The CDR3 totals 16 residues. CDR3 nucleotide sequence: TGTGCCAGCAGCCCTCAACTAGCGGGGGTCTACAATGAGCGGTTCTTC. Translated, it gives CASSPQLAGVYNERFF.

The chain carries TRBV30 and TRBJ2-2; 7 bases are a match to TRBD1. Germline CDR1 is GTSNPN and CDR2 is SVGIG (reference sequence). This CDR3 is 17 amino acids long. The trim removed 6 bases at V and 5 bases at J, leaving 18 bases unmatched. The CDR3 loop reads CACSKPPDRESTGELFF. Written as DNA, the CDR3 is TGTGCCTGTAGTAAACCCCCCGACAGGGAGAGTACCGGGGAGCTGTTTTTT.

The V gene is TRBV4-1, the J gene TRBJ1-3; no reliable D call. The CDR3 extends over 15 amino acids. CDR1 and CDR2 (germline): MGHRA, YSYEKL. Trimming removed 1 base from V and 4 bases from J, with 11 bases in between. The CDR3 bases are TGCGCCAGCAGCCAAGGCCTGGGGTTGGGAAACACCATATATTTT. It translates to CASSQGLGLGNTIYF.

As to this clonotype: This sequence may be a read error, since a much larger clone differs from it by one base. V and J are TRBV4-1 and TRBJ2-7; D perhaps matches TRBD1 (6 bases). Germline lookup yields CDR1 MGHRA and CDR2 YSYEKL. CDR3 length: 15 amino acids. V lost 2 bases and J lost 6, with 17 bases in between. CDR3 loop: CASSQQIWPQGEQYF. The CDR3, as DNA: TGCGCCAGCAGCCAACAGATCTGGCCACAGGGCGAGCAGTACTTC.

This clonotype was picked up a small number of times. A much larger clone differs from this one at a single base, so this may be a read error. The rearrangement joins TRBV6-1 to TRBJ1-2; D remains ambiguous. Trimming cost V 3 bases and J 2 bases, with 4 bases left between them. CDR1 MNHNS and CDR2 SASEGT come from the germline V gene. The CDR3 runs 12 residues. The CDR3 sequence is CASSDLNYGYTF. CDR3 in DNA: TGTGCCAGCAGTGACTTGAACTATGGCTACACCTTC.

The CDR3 DNA is TGTGCCAGCAGTCTCCAAACAGATACGCAGTATTTT. It yields the protein CASSLQTDTQYF. This chain uses TRBV12-3 or TRBV12-4 with TRBJ2-3; D is unclear. V was pared by 5 bases and J by 3 bases, with 6 bases between. CDR3 length equals 12 residues.

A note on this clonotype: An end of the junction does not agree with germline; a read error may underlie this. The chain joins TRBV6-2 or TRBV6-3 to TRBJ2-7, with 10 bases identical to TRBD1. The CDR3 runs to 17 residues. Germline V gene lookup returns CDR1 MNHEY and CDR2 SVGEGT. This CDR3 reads CASSARDRGPHLHEQHF. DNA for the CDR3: TGTGCCAGCAGTGCCCGGGACAGGGGCCCGCACCTACACGAGCAGCACTTC.

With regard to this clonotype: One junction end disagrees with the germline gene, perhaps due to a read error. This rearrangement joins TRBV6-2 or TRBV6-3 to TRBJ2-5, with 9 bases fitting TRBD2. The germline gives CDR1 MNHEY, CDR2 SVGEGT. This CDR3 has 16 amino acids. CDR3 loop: CPSSYSGRGGGETQYF. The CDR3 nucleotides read TGTCCCAGCAGTTACTCAGGGCGGGGGGGGGGGGAGACCCAGTACTTC.

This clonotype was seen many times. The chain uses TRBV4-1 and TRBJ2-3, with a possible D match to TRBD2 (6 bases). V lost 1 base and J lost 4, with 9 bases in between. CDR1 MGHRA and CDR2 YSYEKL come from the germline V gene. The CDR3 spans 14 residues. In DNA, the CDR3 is TGCGCCAGCAGCCAAGCGGGAGCGGCAGATACGCAGTATTTT. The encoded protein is CASSQAGAADTQYF.